The 24 T cell receptor beta chains below come from one sample, sequenced in a study of blood T cell repertoires in COVID-19. Profiled with immunoSEQ multiplex PCR; TCRdb holds only in-frame clones, not every one. The sample has roughly 130,000 clones, 84% seen once; the top ten hold 12%. Source material: peripheral blood. These receptors were obtained from a woman between 25 and 40 years old who had recovered from COVID-19.

The chain is built from TRBV9 and TRBJ2-7, with 7 bases aligning to TRBD2. Per germline, CDR1 SGDLS and CDR2 YYNGEE. The trim removed 0 bases at V and 3 bases at J, leaving 6 bases unmatched. This CDR3 has 15 residues. CDR3 protein: CASSVATGGNYEQYF. The CDR3 region has the DNA TGTGCCAGCAGCGTAGCTACGGGGGGAAACTACGAGCAGTACTTC.

V gene TRBV3-1 (or the pseudogene TRBV3-2) combines with J gene TRBJ2-4; 14 positions match TRBD2. The CDR3 extends over 15 amino acids. Germline trimming cut 2 bases from V and 8 bases from J; bases unmatched to any gene: 2. Germline V gene sequence: CDR1 LGHDT, CDR2 YNNKEL (reference sequence). The CDR3 region has the DNA TGTGCCAGCAGCCAAAAGGGACTAGCGGGAGACATTCAGTACTTC. It codes for CASSQKGLAGDIQYF.

This chain uses TRBV19 with TRBJ1-1, with TRBD1 matching 7 bases. CDR3 length: 17 residues. V gave up 7 bases and J gave up 0 bases; unmatched junction bases: 14. The germline V gene has CDR1 LNHDA and CDR2 SQIVND (reference sequence). CDR3 bases: TGTGCCAGTACCAGGGACAGAGGCCCAGGCTTGAACACTGAAGCTTTCTTT. Translating it yields CASTRDRGPGLNTEAFF.

V usage is TRBV25-1 and J usage is TRBJ1-2; TRBD1 agrees at 10 bases. The CDR3 contains 15 residues. J gave up 6 bases and V 5 bases, and 9 bases lay outside the gene matches. Germline CDR1 is MGHDK and CDR2 is SYGVNS. CDR3 region: CASSKPGGQGNGYTF. The CDR3 nucleotides read TGTGCCAGCAGTAAACCCGGGGGACAGGGGAATGGCTACACCTTC.

The CDR3 nucleotides read TGTGCCTGGAGTGGGCAGAACAATCAGCCCCAGCATTTT. Residues: CAWSGQNNQPQHF. The V call is TRBV30, the J call TRBJ1-5; D not certain. CDR1 GTSNPN and CDR2 SVGIG come from the germline V gene (reference sequence). V was shortened by 1 base and J by 3 bases, with 7 bases between the two germline ends. The CDR3 loop spans 13 amino acids.

The chain is built from TRBV5-1 and TRBJ2-3, with D perhaps TRBD1 (6 bases). Between the trimmed V and J ends, which lost 4 bases and 4 bases, there was a span of 16 bases. This CDR3 has 15 amino acids. Germline V gives CDR1 SGHRS, CDR2 YFSETQ. CDR3 residues: CASSPQGISSDTQYF. DNA of the CDR3: TGCGCCAGCAGCCCGCAGGGGATTAGCTCAGATACGCAGTATTTT.

The V call is TRBV10-2, the J call TRBJ2-3; the D is unclear. V lost 6 bases and J lost 0, with 7 bases in between. The CDR3 covers 13 residues. The germline gives CDR1 WSHSY, CDR2 SAAADI. The chain's CDR3 is CASRTASTDTQYF. The DNA of the CDR3 is TGCGCCAGCAGAACAGCTAGCACAGATACGCAGTATTTT.

The chain links TRBV4-1 to TRBJ1-2, with 7 bases aligning to TRBD1. Germline CDR1 reads MGHRA; CDR2 reads YSYEKL. With 0 bases clipped from V and 3 bases from J, the junction kept 13 bases outside the gene matches. CDR3 length equals 18 residues. This CDR3 reads CASSQDASLGQVYYGYTF. The CDR3 DNA follows: TGCGCCAGCAGCCAAGACGCTAGTTTAGGACAGGTCTACTATGGCTACACCTTC.

The J gene is TRBJ1-5, the V gene TRBV2; TRBD1 matches at 9 bases. With V trimmed by 6 bases and J by 9 bases, 0 bases remained unmatched. The germline CDR1 and CDR2 sequences are SNHLY and FYNNEI. The CDR3 covers 11 residues. The CDR3 region is CASRDRGPQHF. The CDR3, as DNA: TGTGCCAGCAGGGACAGGGGGCCCCAGCATTTT.

The CDR3 sequence is CASSSPGLGTDTQYF. In DNA form, the CDR3 reads TGTGCCAGCAGCTCTCCGGGACTAGGTACAGATACGCAGTATTTT. The chain couples TRBV11-2 to TRBJ2-3, with 8 positions matching TRBD2. Germline V gives CDR1 SGHAT, CDR2 FQNNGV. The CDR3 extends over 15 amino acids. V was pared by 4 bases and J by 3 bases, with 6 bases of the junction left unmatched.

The chain carries TRBV24-1 and TRBJ2-1; 9 nucleotides match TRBD2. Germline-derived CDR1 and CDR2 are KGHDR and SFDVKD. The CDR3 contains 18 residues. Losses at the gene ends were 2 bases for V and 5 bases for J; bases not matched to a gene: 12. CDR3 residues: CATSDSRTASGINNEQFF. CDR3 coding DNA: TGTGCCACCAGTGATTCGCGAACTGCTAGCGGGATCAACAATGAGCAGTTCTTC.

The chain couples TRBV5-4 to TRBJ2-7, with 8 bases aligning to TRBD1. CDR1 and CDR2 from the germline V gene are SGHNT and YYREEE (reference sequence). The CDR3 totals 13 residues. The trim removed 4 bases at V and 5 bases at J, leaving 5 bases unmatched. The CDR3 nucleotides read TGTGCCAGCAGCCCAGGACAGGGTGACGAGCAGTACTTC. It codes for CASSPGQGDEQYF.

The chain joins TRBV15 to TRBJ1-5; no clear D gene. The V gene lost 0 bases and the J gene lost 0 bases, with 6 bases spanning the gap. The CDR3 spans 15 residues. Germline lookup yields CDR1 LNHNV and CDR2 YYDKDF (reference sequence). CDR3 bases: TGTGCCACCAGCAGAGAGAGTCGTAGCAATCAGCCCCAGCATTTT. It encodes CATSRESRSNQPQHF.

The chain has TRBV19 and TRBJ1-6; TRBD1 agrees at 7 bases. The V segment lost 7 bases and the J segment 6 bases; nucleotides outside the gene matches: 3. CDR1 LNHDA and CDR2 SQIVND come from the germline V gene (reference sequence). CDR3 size: 13 residues. The CDR3 DNA is TGTGCCAGTACGGACAGGATTAATTCACCCCTCCACTTT. It specifies CASTDRINSPLHF.

The chain uses TRBV27 and TRBJ2-1; 13 bases align to TRBD2. V lost 10 bases and J lost 0; bases outside the gene matches: 6. From germline, CDR1 is MNHEY and CDR2 SMNVEV (reference sequence). The length of the CDR3 is 16 residues. The CDR3 here is CANRTSGSLSYNEQFF. The CDR3 region has the DNA TGTGCCAACCGGACTAGCGGGAGTCTCTCCTACAATGAGCAGTTCTTC.

The chain carries TRBV18 and TRBJ1-1, with D perhaps matching TRBD1 (5 bases). Per the germline V gene, CDR1 is KGHSH and CDR2 is LQKENI. The CDR3 is made up of 14 amino acids. The V end was cut by 6 bases, the J end by 5 bases, with 16 bases between. The CDR3 sequence: CASSAGPGGTEAFF. The DNA of the CDR3 is TGTGCCAGCTCTGCAGGGCCGGGGGGGACTGAAGCTTTCTTT.

V and J are TRBV15 and TRBJ1-4; TRBD1 matches 8 bases. V was pared by 0 bases and J by 12 bases, with 12 bases of the junction left unmatched. CDR1 is LNHNV and CDR2 is YYDKDF in the germline V gene (reference sequence). The CDR3 totals 16 residues. CDR3 nucleotide sequence: TGTGCCACCAGCAGAGACCGGACAGGGAGCAAGGGAGAACTGTTTTTT. This codes for CATSRDRTGSKGELFF.

The rearrangement links TRBV2 to TRBJ2-3, with TRBD2 as a possible D gene (6 bases). The germline gives CDR1 SNHLY, CDR2 FYNNEI. CDR3 length: 15 residues. The V end lost 6 bases, the J end lost 3 bases, and 16 bases lay between the germline ends. In DNA, the CDR3 is TGTGCCAGCAGCCCTGCGGCAGGGAGGACAGATACGCAGTATTTT. Protein: CASSPAAGRTDTQYF.

This clone showed up just a few times. V is TRBV7-3 and J is TRBJ2-1; D may be TRBD2 (5 bases). This CDR3 contains 12 residues. CDR1 and CDR2 (germline): SGHTA, FQGTGA. Trimming cost V 5 bases and J 9 bases, with 11 bases left between them. CDR3 sequence (DNA): TGTGCCAGCAGCCCCAATCGGGGTGAGCAGTTCTTC. Its translation: CASSPNRGEQFF.

V and J are TRBV29-1 and TRBJ2-7; 10 bases match TRBD1. Germline lookup yields CDR1 SQVTM and CDR2 ANQGSEA. V gave up 7 bases and J gave up 6 bases; unmatched junction bases: 9. The CDR3 contains 13 residues. The CDR3 coding sequence is TGCAGCGCGTGGACAGGGGGGCTGGGCGAGCAGTACTTC. As protein: CSAWTGGLGEQYF.

About this clone itself: Within the sample, other DNA sequences also encode this same CDR3. The chain is built from TRBV29-1 and TRBJ2-5, with a tentative D call TRBD2 (6 bases). The CDR3 loop spans 12 amino acids. Trimming pared 4 bases from V and 2 bases from J, leaving 8 bases between. Germline V gene lookup returns CDR1 SQVTM and CDR2 ANQGSEA. The CDR3 region has the DNA TGCAGCGTTGCCCGGGGGCAAGAGACCCAGTACTTC. It encodes CSVARGQETQYF.

V and J are TRBV30 and TRBJ1-5, with 8 bases lining up with TRBD1. The CDR3 is 14 residues long. After removal of 5 bases from V and 10 bases from J, the junction contained 13 bases not matched to a gene. Germline CDR1 reads GTSNPN; CDR2 reads SVGIG (reference sequence). The CDR3 DNA is TGTGCCTGGTCCATCTCGGGACAGGCCTTTCCCCAGCATTTT. Translating it yields CAWSISGQAFPQHF. The full variable domain, completed using reference TRBV30 and TRBJ1-5, is SQTIHQWPATLVQPVGSPLSLECTVEGTSNPNLYWYRQAAGRGLQLLFYSVGIGQISSEVPQNLSASRPQDRQFILSSKKLLLSDSGFYLCAWSISGQAFPQHFGDGTRLSIL.

The chain links TRBV11-1 to TRBJ2-7, with 11 nucleotides matching TRBD2. Germline V gene sequence: CDR1 SGHAT, CDR2 FQDESV (reference sequence). With V trimmed by 3 bases and J by 4 bases, 5 bases remained unmatched. The CDR3 consists of 15 residues. The CDR3 here is CASSFGTSGLYEQYF. CDR3 coding DNA: TGTGCCAGCAGCTTTGGGACTAGCGGCCTTTACGAGCAGTACTTC.

V is TRBV12-3 or TRBV12-4 and J is TRBJ2-5; D ambiguous. The CDR3 spans 13 residues. V was pared by 3 bases and J by 4 bases, with 9 bases between. The CDR3 protein is CASSFISPETQYF. In nucleotides, the CDR3 is TGTGCCAGCAGTTTCATTAGCCCAGAGACCCAGTACTTC.